These T cell receptor beta chains were read from a single sample in a study of CD8 T cells in Susac syndrome. In TCRdb, the immunoSEQ multiplex PCR reads were re-called with MiXCR into one record per CDR3 protein. The table lists more than 65,000 distinct CDR3 sequences, over 85% of them singletons. The source material was CD8+ T cells from PBMCs. These receptors were taken from a human donor with multiple sclerosis. CDR3s leave out the opening cysteine and the closing phenylalanine or tryptophan. The D gene is left open where the match is weak. Size is omitted from some rows. Given values are once, few, many or a class for expanded clones.

len: 12; d_gene: TRBD1; j_gene: TRBJ1-5; v_gene: TRBV7-2; abundance: -; CDR3aa: ASELTGRNQPQH
len: 9; d_gene: TRBD1; j_gene: TRBJ1-1; v_gene: TRBV3-1; abundance: -; CDR3aa: ASSAGQEAF
len: 11; d_gene: TRBD1; j_gene: TRBJ2-7; v_gene: TRBV5-6; abundance: -; CDR3aa: ASIGQEPYEQY
len: 10; d_gene: -; j_gene: TRBJ1-2; v_gene: TRBV27; abundance: once; CDR3aa: ASSAPSYGYT
len: 12; d_gene: -; j_gene: TRBJ2-3; v_gene: TRBV27; abundance: once; CDR3aa: ASSWTISTDTQY
len: 12; d_gene: -; j_gene: TRBJ2-1; v_gene: TRBV28; abundance: -; CDR3aa: ASSPLTGYNEQF
len: 11; d_gene: -; j_gene: TRBJ1-4; v_gene: TRBV30; abundance: -; CDR3aa: AWTPGDNEKLF
len: 14; d_gene: -; j_gene: TRBJ2-3; v_gene: TRBV7-2; abundance: -; CDR3aa: ASSPRTVGFTDTQY
len: 15; d_gene: TRBD1; j_gene: TRBJ2-1; v_gene: TRBV24-1; abundance: -; CDR3aa: ATSDPYTGDLYNEQF
len: 15; d_gene: -; j_gene: TRBJ1-3; v_gene: TRBV28; abundance: -; CDR3aa: ASSLGLKRGIGNTIY